Below, 18 T cell receptor beta chains from the same sample are listed, as sequenced in a study of identical twins. TCRdb ran MiXCR on the 5' RACE reads and lists one entry per CDR3 protein. The data contain approximately 700,000 distinct CDR3 sequences, about 20% of them seen just once; the ten biggest clones take up around 14%. This sample also appeared in a second study, on T cells expressing NK-cell markers.

Sample: PBMCs. Source of these receptors: a woman aged 18 to 35 in good health.

This clonotype was detected a few times. The chain couples TRBV20-1 to TRBJ2-3, with 7 bases aligning to TRBD2. CDR1 DFQATT and CDR2 SNEGSKA come from the germline V gene (reference sequence). The CDR3 has 16 residues. The V gene end was trimmed by 0 bases and the J gene end by 2 bases; junction bases not matched to a gene: 8. Written as DNA, the CDR3 is TGCAGTGCTAGAGATCCCCGCGGGACTAACACAGATACGCAGTATTTT. Translated: CSARDPRGTNTDTQYF.

The chain uses TRBV24-1 and TRBJ2-5, with D perhaps matching TRBD1 or TRBD2 (6 bases each). The CDR3 spans 13 residues. The germline V gene has CDR1 KGHDR and CDR2 SFDVKD. Trimming shortened V by 4 bases and J by 7 bases, and 12 bases separated the two germline ends. Here the CDR3 DNA reads TGTGCCACCAGTGACCCGGGGGCAGGGACCCAGTACTTC. Its translation: CATSDPGAGTQYF.

This clonotype was detected only a few times. The chain employs TRBV7-2 and TRBJ2-4; maybe TRBD2 (5 bases). Per germline, CDR1 SGHTA and CDR2 FQGNSA. V lost 4 bases and J 0 bases, leaving 10 bases between the germline ends. The CDR3 is 15 residues long. The CDR3 coding sequence is TGTGCCAGCAGCTCTAGTCGGGGAGCCAAAAACATTCAGTACTTC. Protein: CASSSSRGAKNIQYF.

V usage is TRBV10-1 and J usage is TRBJ1-1; no clear D gene. CDR3 size: 13 residues. Deletions cut 7 bases from V and 0 bases from J, with 9 bases between. Germline V gene sequence: CDR1 WNHNN, CDR2 SYGVQD (reference sequence). The CDR3 protein is CASTTPMNTEAFF. In DNA, the CDR3 is TGCGCCAGCACGACACCTATGAACACTGAAGCTTTCTTT.

The rearrangement links TRBV11-2 to TRBJ2-3; D ambiguous. The CDR3 has 15 residues. Germline-derived CDR1 and CDR2 are SGHAT and FQNNGV. V was shortened by 3 bases and J by 1 base, with 11 bases between the two germline ends. Here the CDR3 reads CASSLSFGRTDTQYF. DNA for the CDR3: TGTGCCAGCAGCTTGTCCTTCGGTCGCACAGATACGCAGTATTTT.

This chain uses TRBV6-2 or TRBV6-3 with TRBJ2-7; D is perhaps TRBD2 (6 bases). The CDR3 consists of 15 residues. The germline V and J ends were trimmed by 5 bases and 0 bases, with 14 bases remaining between them. Germline CDR1 and CDR2: MNHEY and SVGEGT. The CDR3 spells CASSVSGGASYEQYF. The CDR3 nucleotides read TGTGCCAGCAGTGTTAGCGGTGGGGCCTCCTACGAGCAGTACTTC.

This clonotype has more than one count but fewer than ten. The gene calls are TRBV6-5 and TRBJ2-3; 7 bases line up with TRBD2. From germline, CDR1 is MNHEY and CDR2 SVGAGI. The CDR3 is 17 residues long. With 0 bases clipped from V and 4 bases from J, the junction kept 10 bases outside the gene matches. For the CDR3, the DNA is TGTGCCAGCAGTTACTCACCGACTAGCTTGCGTGCAGATACGCAGTATTTT. The encoded protein is CASSYSPTSLRADTQYF.

The genes are TRBV11-2 and TRBJ2-7; 8 positions agree with TRBD2. V was pared by 1 base and J by 6 bases, with 8 bases of the junction left unmatched. The CDR3 is made up of 15 amino acids. The germline gives CDR1 SGHAT, CDR2 FQNNGV. The CDR3 nucleotides are TGTGCCAGCAGCTTAGGATCGGGGGGGGGAAGCGAGCAGTACTTC. It specifies CASSLGSGGGSEQYF.

The chain uses TRBV10-3 and TRBJ2-5, with 8 positions matching TRBD2. Germline V gene lookup returns CDR1 ENHRY and CDR2 SYGVKD. This CDR3 is built from 13 residues. J was trimmed by 5 bases and V by 6 bases; bases with no gene match: 5. The CDR3 loop is CAISRGGRETQYF. CDR3 coding DNA: TGTGCCATCAGCCGGGGGGGGCGGGAGACCCAGTACTTC.

This clonotype has at least ten counts. CDR3 region: CASKTPGDTQYF. DNA of the CDR3: TGTGCCAGCAAAACCCCGGGAGATACGCAGTATTTT. This chain uses TRBV12-3 or TRBV12-4 with TRBJ2-3; D is uncertain. Trimming left V 7 bases short and J 5 bases short, with 10 bases between. This CDR3 has 12 amino acids.

This chain joins TRBV9 and TRBJ2-3, with D possibly TRBD2 on 6 matching bases. This CDR3 is 15 amino acids long. Trimming shortened V by 2 bases and J by 0 bases, and 10 bases separated the two germline ends. Germline V gene sequence: CDR1 SGDLS, CDR2 YYNGEE. CDR3 DNA sequence: TGTGCCAGCAGCGTCAGCGGGTCAAGCACAGATACGCAGTATTTT. Translation: CASSVSGSSTDTQYF.

V is TRBV25-1 and J is TRBJ2-7; D is undetermined. Trimming left V 2 bases short and J 8 bases short, with 10 bases between. The CDR3 has 12 residues. Germline assignment: CDR1 MGHDK and CDR2 SYGVNS. In DNA, the CDR3 is TGTGCCAGCAGTGAAGAGGACGACCAGCAGTACTTC. Translated: CASSEEDDQQYF.

In this sample, this clonotype turned up a few times. CDR3 sequence: CASTAEFTGELFF. The CDR3 DNA reads TGTGCCAGCACCGCAGAGTTCACCGGGGAGCTGTTTTTT. V usage is TRBV7-9 and J usage is TRBJ2-2; D not certain. V lost 7 bases, J lost 4 bases, and 10 bases lay in between. Germline assignment: CDR1 SEHNR and CDR2 FQNEAQ (reference sequence). CDR3 length: 13 amino acids.

This clonotype came up a few times. The chain is built from TRBV7-2 and TRBJ2-7; 9 nucleotides agree with TRBD1. CDR1 is SGHTA and CDR2 is FQGNSA in the germline V gene. V lost 5 bases to trimming and J lost 6 bases; unmatched junction nucleotides: 11. The CDR3 extends over 15 amino acids. The CDR3 DNA sequence: TGTGCCAGCAGCAGAACCACAGGGGGCCCCCGCGAGCAGTACTTC. It encodes CASSRTTGGPREQYF.

V is TRBV5-1 and J is TRBJ2-1; 7 positions agree with TRBD2. Germline values: CDR1 SGHRS, CDR2 YFSETQ. J was trimmed by 3 bases and V by 0 bases; bases with no gene match: 6. The CDR3 length is 16 residues. CDR3 loop: CASSLDTGGGYNEQFF. The CDR3 nucleotides read TGCGCCAGCAGCTTGGACACGGGAGGAGGCTACAATGAGCAGTTCTTC. The variable domain in full, completed from reference TRBV5-1 and TRBJ2-1, reads KAGVTQTPRYLIKTRGQQVTLSCSPISGHRSVSWYQQTPGQGLQFLFEYFSETQRNKGNFPGRFSGRQFSNSRSEMNVSTLELGDSALYLCASSLDTGGGYNEQFFGPGTRLTVL.

This chain links TRBV7-9 with TRBJ1-1; 7 bases fit TRBD1. Germline V CDR1 and CDR2: SEHNR, FQNEAQ (reference sequence). This CDR3 has 14 residues. Trimming removed 3 bases from V and 10 bases from J; junction bases left unmatched: 11. The CDR3 DNA sequence: TGTGCCAGCAGCTTCGGGTCTAACTCAGGGGGAGCTTTCTTT. Translation gives CASSFGSNSGGAFF.

This clonotype was detected only a few times. The rearrangement joins TRBV6-5 to TRBJ2-7; D may be TRBD2 (6 bases). Trimming took off 2 bases at V and 2 bases at J, with 16 bases between the two ends. The CDR3 sequence is 16 residues long. Looked up from germline, CDR1 is MNHEY and CDR2 is SVGAGI. The CDR3 DNA follows: TGTGCCAGCAGTTACCGTCTGGGACTCCACCCCTACGAGCAGTACTTC. It specifies CASSYRLGLHPYEQYF.

CDR3 amino acids: CASSLRRGGSATQYF. The CDR3 region has the DNA TGTGCCAGCAGTTTACGGCGGGGGGGCTCTGCTACGCAGTATTTT. The rearrangement links TRBV28 to TRBJ2-3; TRBD2 matches at 9 bases. The CDR3 loop spans 15 amino acids. Per germline, CDR1 MDHEN and CDR2 SYDVKM. V shed 2 bases and J 8 bases; nucleotides not matched to a gene: 8.